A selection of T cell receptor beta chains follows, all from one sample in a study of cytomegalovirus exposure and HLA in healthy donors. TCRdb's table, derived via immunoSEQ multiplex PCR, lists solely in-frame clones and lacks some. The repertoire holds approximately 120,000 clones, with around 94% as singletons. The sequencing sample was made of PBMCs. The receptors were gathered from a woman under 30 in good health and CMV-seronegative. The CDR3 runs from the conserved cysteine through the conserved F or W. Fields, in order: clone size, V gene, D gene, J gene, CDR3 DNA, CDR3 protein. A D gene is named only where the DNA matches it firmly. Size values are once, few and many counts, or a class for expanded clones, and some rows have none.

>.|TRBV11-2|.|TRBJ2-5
TGTGCCAGCAGCCTGGAGCTCCAAGAGACCCAGTACTTC
CASSLELQETQYF
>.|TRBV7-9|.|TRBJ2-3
TGTGCCAGCAGCTCTTCACAGGTCACAGATACGCAGTATTTT
CASSSSQVTDTQYF
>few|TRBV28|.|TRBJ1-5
TGTGCCAGCCTTATCTACGGGCAGCCCCAGCATTTT
CASLIYGQPQHF
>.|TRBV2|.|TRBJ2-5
TGTGCCAGCACCCTCGTTAGCGAAGAGACCCAGTACTTC
CASTLVSEETQYF
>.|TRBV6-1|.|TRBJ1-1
TGTGCCCTTTCCCGGGGGAACCTGAACACTGAAGCTTTCTTT
CALSRGNLNTEAFF
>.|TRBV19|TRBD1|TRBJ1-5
TGTGCCAGTAGTATCACAGGGGGGGCAGGAAATCAGCCCCAGCATTTT
CASSITGGAGNQPQHF
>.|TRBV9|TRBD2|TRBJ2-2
TGTGCCAGCAGCGCCAACACGGGGGGAGGCACCGGGGAGCTGTTTTTT
CASSANTGGGTGELFF
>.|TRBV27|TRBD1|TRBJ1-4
TGTGCCAGCAGAGGACCCGGACAGGATGAAAAACTGTTTTTT
CASRGPGQDEKLFF
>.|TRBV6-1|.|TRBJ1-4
TGTGCCAGCAGTGAAGGGCAGGGGACTAATGAAAAACTGTTTTTT
CASSEGQGTNEKLFF
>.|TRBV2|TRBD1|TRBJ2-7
TGTGCCATTGACAGGGTCACTAACGAGCAGTACTTC
CAIDRVTNEQYF
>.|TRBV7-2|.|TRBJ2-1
TGTGCCACCGGGCAGGGATGGTACAATGAGCAGTTCTTC
CATGQGWYNEQFF
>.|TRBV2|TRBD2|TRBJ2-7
TGTGCCAGCAGTGAAGCGACTAGCGGGAGTTACGAGCAGTACTTC
CASSEATSGSYEQYF
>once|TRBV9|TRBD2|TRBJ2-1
TGTGCCAGCAGCTCCCCTCTGGCGGGAGCTTCCTACAATGAGCAGTTCTTC
CASSSPLAGASYNEQFF
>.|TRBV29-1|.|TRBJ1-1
TGCAGCGTTGAAGATGGTCCGGGGAGGGCTGAAGCTTTCTTT
CSVEDGPGRAEAFF
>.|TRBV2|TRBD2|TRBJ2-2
TGTGCCAGCAGCCGGGATACTGCGGGAGGCGTCACCGGGGAGCTGTTTTTT
CASSRDTAGGVTGELFF
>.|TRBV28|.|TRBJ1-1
TGTGCCAGCAGTTTGCAAGCGGACACTGAAGCTTTCTTT
CASSLQADTEAFF
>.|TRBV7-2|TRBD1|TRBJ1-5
TGTGCCAGCAGCTCCAGGACAGGGTGGGGTCAGCCCCAGCATTTT
CASSSRTGWGQPQHF
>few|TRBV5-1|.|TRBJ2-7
TGCGCCAGCAGCGCCACAGGGCCGAGCTCCTACGAGCAGTACTTC
CASSATGPSSYEQYF
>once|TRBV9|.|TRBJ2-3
TGTGCCAGCAGCGTAGATCTTTTGGGGAGAGGAGATACGCAGTATTTT
CASSVDLLGRGDTQYF
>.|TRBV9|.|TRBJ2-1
TGTGCCAGCAGCCCTCCCGTTCCCCATGAGCAGTTCTTC
CASSPPVPHEQFF
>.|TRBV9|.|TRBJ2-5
TGTGCCAGCAGCGTAGGGGTTAATAGCGGAGAGGGGGAGACCCAGTACTTC
CASSVGVNSGEGETQYF
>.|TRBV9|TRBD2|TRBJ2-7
TGTGCCAGCAGCGGAAGCGGGGACGAGCAGTACTTC
CASSGSGDEQYF
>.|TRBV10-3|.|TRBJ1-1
TGTGCCACTAAGATACGGTCGGACACTGAAGCTTTCTTT
CATKIRSDTEAFF
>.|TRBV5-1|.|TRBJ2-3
TGCGCCAGCAGCTTGAGGCTAGCCGATACGCAGTATTTT
CASSLRLADTQYF
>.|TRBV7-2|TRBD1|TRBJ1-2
TGTGCCAGCAGTCCTACAGGGGACGGTGGCTACACCTTC
CASSPTGDGGYTF
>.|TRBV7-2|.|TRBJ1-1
TGTGCCAGCAGCCCCCGGGTTGTAAGCGCTGAAGCTTTCTTT
CASSPRVVSAEAFF
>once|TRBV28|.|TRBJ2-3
TGTGCCAGTTGGGGCGAAGGCACAGATACGCAGTATTTT
CASWGEGTDTQYF
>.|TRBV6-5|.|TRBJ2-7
TGTGCCAGCAGTTACTCGAGGTTAGGTCGGTCCTACGAGCAGTACTTC
CASSYSRLGRSYEQYF
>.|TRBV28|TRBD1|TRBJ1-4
TGTGCCAGCAGTCCCCCGGGACAGGGGAGCTTGGAAAAACTGTTTTTT
CASSPPGQGSLEKLFF
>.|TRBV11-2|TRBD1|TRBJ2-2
TGTGCCAGCAGCCCAGGGGGGACAGGGGGCACCGGGGAGCTGTTTTTT
CASSPGGTGGTGELFF
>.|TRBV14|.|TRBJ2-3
TGTGCCAGCAGCCCCCGGGGCACAGATACGCAGTATTTT
CASSPRGTDTQYF
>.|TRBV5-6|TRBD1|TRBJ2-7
TGTGCCAGCAGCTTCGACAGGGAAGATCCCTACGAGCAGTACTTC
CASSFDREDPYEQYF
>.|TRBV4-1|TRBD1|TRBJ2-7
TGCGCCAGCAGCCTAGACGCGGACAGGGCCTGGGAGCAGTACTTC
CASSLDADRAWEQYF
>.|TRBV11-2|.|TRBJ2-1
TGTGCCAGCAGCTTAGCCCCAATGAATGAGCAGTTCTTC
CASSLAPMNEQFF
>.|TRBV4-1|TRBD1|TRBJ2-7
TGCGCCAGCAGCCAGGTCGAGGGACAGGCCTTCTACGAGCAGTACTTC
CASSQVEGQAFYEQYF
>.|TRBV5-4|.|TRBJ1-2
TGTGCCAGCAGGACACAGGGTTTTGAAGGCTACACCTTC
CASRTQGFEGYTF
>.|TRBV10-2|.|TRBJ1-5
TGCGCCAGCAGTGAAATCAGGGGTTATCAGCCCCAGCATTTT
CASSEIRGYQPQHF
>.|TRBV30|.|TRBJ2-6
TGTGCCTGGATGAGGCACGGGGCCAACGTCCTGACTTTC
CAWMRHGANVLTF
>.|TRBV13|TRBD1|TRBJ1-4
TGTGCCAGCAGCTTCCTACAGGGGCCCGAAAAACTGTTTTTT
CASSFLQGPEKLFF
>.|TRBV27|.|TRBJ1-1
TGTGCCAGCAGTTTAGCGGCAGACACTGAAGCTTTCTTT
CASSLAADTEAFF
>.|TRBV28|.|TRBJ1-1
TGTGCCAGCAGTCACAGGGTTTTCGGGGCTTTCTTT
CASSHRVFGAFF
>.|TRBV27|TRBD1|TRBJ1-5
TGTGCCAGCAGTTTCGCCGGGACAGGGAACAATCAGCCCCAGCATTTT
CASSFAGTGNNQPQHF